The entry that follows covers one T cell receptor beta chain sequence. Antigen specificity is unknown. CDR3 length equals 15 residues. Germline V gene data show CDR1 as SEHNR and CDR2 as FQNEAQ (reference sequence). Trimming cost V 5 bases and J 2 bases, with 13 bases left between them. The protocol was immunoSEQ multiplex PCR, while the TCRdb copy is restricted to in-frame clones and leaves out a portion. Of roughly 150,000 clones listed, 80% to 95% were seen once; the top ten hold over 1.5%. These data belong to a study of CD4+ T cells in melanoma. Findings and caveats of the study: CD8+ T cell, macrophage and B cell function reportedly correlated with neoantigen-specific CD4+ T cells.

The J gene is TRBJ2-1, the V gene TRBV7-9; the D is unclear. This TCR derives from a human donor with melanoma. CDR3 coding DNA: TGTGCCAGCAGCACCGACTGGGCTACCTACAATGAGCAGTTCTTC. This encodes CASSTDWATYNEQFF.